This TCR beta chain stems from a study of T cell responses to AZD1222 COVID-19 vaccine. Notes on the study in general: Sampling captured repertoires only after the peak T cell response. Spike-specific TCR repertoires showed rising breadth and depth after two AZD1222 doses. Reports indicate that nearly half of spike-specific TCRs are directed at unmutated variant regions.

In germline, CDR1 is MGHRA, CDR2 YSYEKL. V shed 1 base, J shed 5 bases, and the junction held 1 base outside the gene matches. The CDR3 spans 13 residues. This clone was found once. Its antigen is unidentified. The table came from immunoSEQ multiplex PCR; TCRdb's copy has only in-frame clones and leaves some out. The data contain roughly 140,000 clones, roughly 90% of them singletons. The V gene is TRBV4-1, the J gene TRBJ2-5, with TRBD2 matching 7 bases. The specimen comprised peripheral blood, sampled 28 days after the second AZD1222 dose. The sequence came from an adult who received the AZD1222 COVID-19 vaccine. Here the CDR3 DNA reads TGCGCCAGCAGCCAAGGCGGGGGTGAGACCCAGTACTTC. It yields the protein CASSQGGGETQYF.